This T cell receptor (beta chain) was found in a study of blood T cell repertoires in COVID-19 (dated by TCRdb to the early 2020s). Regarding the complete study: Samples from collaborators originated in the United States, Italy and Spain and spanned both the acute and convalescent phases of COVID-19. Subjects who had been exposed to COVID-19, were actively infected with it, or had recovered from it provided the deeply sampled blood TCRbeta repertoires that made up the dataset. The repertoires were released in a freely available public database intended as a resource for research on the immune response to SARS-CoV-2. The prospective study material was composed of cDNA or gDNA derived from T cells, B-cell-depleted T cells, or PBMCs. Where HLA class I and class II types were available, the types were taken from metadata supplied by the sample provider, not from assay-based typing. The sample metadata nearly always contained a de-identified subject ID, COVID-19 status, age in years and sex. Samples came from the ongoing ImmuneRACE study (first 160 participants) plus 1,254 subjects from 6 global collaborators.

Compared with germline, V lacks 2 bases and J lacks 2 bases; bases without a gene match: 3. The cysteine opens and the phenylalanine closes a CDR3 of 15 amino acids. Only CDR3 DNA remains: 45 bases, in frame from the first base. As encoded in the germline V gene, CDR1 is ENHRY while CDR2 is SYGVKD. The immunoSEQ Assay, a bias-controlled multiplex PCR, was used to amplify TCRbeta CDR3 regions from genomic DNA. In the paper's pipeline: Within the assay, amplification of reference gene primers was used to estimate how many nucleated cells each sample contained. To quantify the absolute abundance of each unique TCRbeta CDR3 rearrangement, sequence reads were collapsed and filtered. For each sample, productive Simpson clonality was calculated as the square root of Simpson's diversity index over productive rearrangements. Drawn from immuneACCESS, this table holds only the in-frame rearrangements with V and J called that TCRdb kept. Clones are partly lost; checked studies trace under half to an unresolved V gene and leave the rest unexplained. For V, J and clone size, that table is used; D and trimming come from the DNA. For this sample there are about 480,000 clones; 75% to 90% appear just once. Together, the top ten hold approximately 0.9% of the sample.

In Seattle, one collaborating source enrolled patients while the infection was active and tracked those patients longitudinally over the course of disease. Whole blood was collected in K2EDTA tubes by collaborating institutions according to the institutions' own protocols. For TCRbeta analysis, collaborators shipped samples as frozen whole blood, isolated PBMCs, or DNA extracted from either of those sample types. Worth noting for this clone: Its antigen remains unidentified. It has no much larger one-base neighbor in the sample; base qualities were not kept.

General findings and caveats noted by the study authors: Clinical and demographic metadata were provided uncurated, with the amount varying by source and participant.

Sample: peripheral blood. The receptor was isolated from a man between 18 and 35 years old with COVID-19, enrolled during active disease. The chain is assembled from TRBV10-3 and TRBJ1-2, with TRBD1 identical over 9 junction bases. The DNA reads as follows: TGTGCCATCAGTGAGGGAACAGGGGGCAACTATGGCTACACCTTC. The encoded protein is CAISEGTGGNYGYTF.